These T cell receptor beta chains were read from a single sample in a study of T cell responses to AZD1222 COVID-19 vaccine. Clones were read by immunoSEQ multiplex PCR, and TCRdb kept only the in-frame ones, dropping some. This table holds approximately 120,000 clones, about 88% found once. Sequencing was performed on peripheral blood, taken 28 days after the second AZD1222 dose. These receptors came from an adult who received the AZD1222 COVID-19 vaccine. CDR3s include the opening cysteine and the closing phenylalanine or tryptophan. Each record gives: J gene, clone size, D gene, V gene, CDR3 DNA, CDR3 protein. The D gene is left open where the match is weak. The size field is filled for only some rows; it gives once, few, many or a size class.

>TRBJ1-2|.|TRBD1|TRBV7-3
TGTGCCAGCAGCTCGACAGGGGGCGCAGATGGCTACACCTTC
CASSSTGGADGYTF
>TRBJ1-1|.|.|TRBV3-1/TRBV3-2
TGTGCCAGCAGCCAAAACAGGGAGATCACTGAAGCTTTCTTT
CASSQNREITEAFF
>TRBJ2-7|.|.|TRBV7-2
TGTGCCAGCAGCTTAGCACCAGGGGCATACGAGCAGTACTTC
CASSLAPGAYEQYF
>TRBJ1-6|once|.|TRBV7-7
TGTGCTAGCAGCTTATGTATTAGTTCGAATTCACCCCTCCACTTT
CASSLCISSNSPLHF
>TRBJ2-1|.|.|TRBV19
TGTGCCAGTGGAGGGAGGTACAATGAGCAGTTCTTC
CASGGRYNEQFF
>TRBJ1-1|.|.|TRBV2
TGTGCCAGCAGTGATCGGACTGCGAACACTGAAGCTTTCTTT
CASSDRTANTEAFF
>TRBJ2-1|.|.|TRBV7-9
TGTGCCAGCAGCTTAGGGTGGCGGGGAAGCTCCTACAATGAGCAGTTCTTC
CASSLGWRGSSYNEQFF
>TRBJ1-1|.|.|TRBV6-5
TGTGCCAGCGGCTCCGGGCCCATGACCCCGGAAGCTTTCTTT
CASGSGPMTPEAFF
>TRBJ2-3|.|.|TRBV30
TGTGCCTGGAGGCCTGCAGATACGCAGTATTTT
CAWRPADTQYF
>TRBJ1-3|.|TRBD1|TRBV10-2
TGCGCCAGCAGAGCGGGACAGGGGAACACCATATATTTT
CASRAGQGNTIYF
>TRBJ1-2|.|TRBD1|TRBV3-1/TRBV3-2
TGTGCCAGCAGCCAATCTCTCGTCGCGCCGGGACAGTATTATGGCTACACCTTC
CASSQSLVAPGQYYGYTF
>TRBJ2-7|.|TRBD2|TRBV3-1/TRBV3-2
TGTGCCAGCAGCCGGGGGGAGGGAGGCCCCTTCTACGAGCAGTACTTC
CASSRGEGGPFYEQYF
>TRBJ1-1|few|.|TRBV19
TGTGCCAGTAGTATTAGGGGGACGGGAAACACTGAAGCTTTCTTT
CASSIRGTGNTEAFF
>TRBJ2-7|.|.|TRBV4-1
TGCGCCAGCAGCCAACCACCGGTAGGCTCCTACGAGCAGTACTTC
CASSQPPVGSYEQYF
>TRBJ1-1|.|.|TRBV5-1
TGCGCCAGCAGCTGGCCGGACACTGAAGCTTTCTTT
CASSWPDTEAFF
>TRBJ1-1|.|.|TRBV18
TGTGCCAGCTCACCACAACAAGGGGTTTGGGGGGTGAACACTGAAGCTTTCTTT
CASSPQQGVWGVNTEAFF
>TRBJ1-2|.|TRBD1|TRBV27
TGTGCCAGCAGTCCCAGGGACAGGCCCCAGAGAAGCACCTTC
CASSPRDRPQRSTF
>TRBJ1-6|.|.|TRBV7-9
TGTGCCAGCAGCTTGGGGCCTGGGGATTCACCCCTCCACTTT
CASSLGPGDSPLHF
>TRBJ2-3|once|.|TRBV5-1
TGCGCCAGCACCTCGGCCTCCAGAGGGGTGGATACGCAGTATTTT
CASTSASRGVDTQYF
>TRBJ2-5|.|.|TRBV4-2
TGTGCCAGCAGCCAAGACAGGGGCCAAGAGACCCAGTACTTC
CASSQDRGQETQYF
>TRBJ2-1|.|.|TRBV5-1
TGCGCCAGCAGCGTCGACGGAATTTACCTATACAATGAGCAGTTCTTC
CASSVDGIYLYNEQFF
>TRBJ2-7|.|.|TRBV7-8
TGTGCCAGCAGCCCCAACAGGGGGGGTCTAAACGAGCAGTACTTC
CASSPNRGGLNEQYF
>TRBJ1-6|.|.|TRBV11-2
TGTGCCAGCAGCTTAGATGGGGGAGGGAGCTCCTATAATTCACCCCTCCACTTT
CASSLDGGGSSYNSPLHF
>TRBJ1-6|.|.|TRBV9
TGTGCCAGCAGCGTAGAAGGGGAATATAATTCACCCCTCCACTTT
CASSVEGEYNSPLHF
>TRBJ2-7|.|.|TRBV7-2
TGTGCCAGCAGCTCCAGAAGGGGTCGGAGTTCCTACGAGCAGTACTTC
CASSSRRGRSSYEQYF
>TRBJ2-7|.|TRBD1|TRBV3-1/TRBV3-2
TGTGCCAGCAGCCCTGGGACAGGGGTACGTGCCGAGCAGTACTTC
CASSPGTGVRAEQYF
>TRBJ2-7|.|TRBD2|TRBV11-2
TGTGCCAGCATACCTGTGGGGGGGGGAAGCTCCTACGAGCAGTACTTC
CASIPVGGGSSYEQYF
>TRBJ2-3|.|.|TRBV7-2
TGTGCCAGCAAGGTCACAGATACGCAGTATTTT
CASKVTDTQYF
>TRBJ2-7|.|.|TRBV5-1
TGCGCCCGCCGACGGGGCCAGGGGGGAGACTACGAGCAGTACTTC
CARRRGQGGDYEQYF
>TRBJ2-5|.|TRBD1|TRBV2
TGTGCCAGCGGTGGACAGGGCCCCGACTTC
CASGGQGPDF
>TRBJ2-7|.|TRBD2|TRBV6-6
TGTGCCAGCAGGGCCGTTGGGACTACTAGGGAGCAGTACTTC
CASRAVGTTREQYF
>TRBJ1-2|.|.|TRBV11-2
TGTGCCAGCAGCTTGGAGGGTTACAGCCTCTATGGCTACACCTTC
CASSLEGYSLYGYTF
>TRBJ1-2|once|.|TRBV7-3
TGTGCCAGCAGCTTAACCCACGGTGGAGCTAACTATGGCTACACCTTC
CASSLTHGGANYGYTF
>TRBJ1-3|once|.|TRBV19
TGTGCCAGTAGTATTGGTTTCCCAGAGTCCGGAAACACCATATATTTT
CASSIGFPESGNTIYF
>TRBJ1-1|.|TRBD1|TRBV2
TGTGCCAGCACTGGGACAGGGTACGATCGTTTGGCTTTCTTT
CASTGTGYDRLAFF
>TRBJ2-3|.|TRBD2|TRBV14
TGTGCCAGCAGCCAACCGCTAGCGGGACGTGGGGATACGCAGTATTTT
CASSQPLAGRGDTQYF
>TRBJ1-5|.|.|TRBV7-9
TGTGCCAGCAGTCTACCGGGGACGGAGAATCAGCCCCAGCATTTT
CASSLPGTENQPQHF
>TRBJ2-7|.|TRBD2|TRBV5-6
TGTGCCAGCAGTTTCGGACTAGCGGGCACCTACGAGCAGTACTTC
CASSFGLAGTYEQYF
>TRBJ1-2|.|TRBD1|TRBV7-2
TGTGCCAGCAGCTTGGGGACAGGGGTCGGCTACACCTTC
CASSLGTGVGYTF
>TRBJ2-7|.|.|TRBV5-5
TGTGCCAGCAGCCTGCTGTCTATCTCCTACGAGCAGTACTTC
CASSLLSISYEQYF
>TRBJ2-1|.|.|TRBV7-9
TGTGCCAGCAGCTTAGTTACAGGGTGGGTCAATGAGCAGTTCTTC
CASSLVTGWVNEQFF
>TRBJ1-1|.|.|TRBV5-5
TGTGCCAGCAGCCCATTACGAGCCTGGGACACTGAAGCTTTCTTT
CASSPLRAWDTEAFF
>TRBJ1-2|.|TRBD1|TRBV7-2
TGTGCCAGCAGCTCCCGGACAGGTCGTACTACACTTTTC
CASSSRTGRTTLF
>TRBJ1-2|many|TRBD1|TRBV5-6
TGTGCCAGCAGCTTCGGAGGGGACAGGGGGCGCGGATTCTATGGCTACACCTTC
CASSFGGDRGRGFYGYTF
>TRBJ2-7|few|TRBD2|TRBV2
TGTGCCAGCAGACCGACTAGCGGGAGAGGCTACGAGCAGTACTTC
CASRPTSGRGYEQYF
>TRBJ2-7|.|.|TRBV5-6
TGTGCCAGCAGCTTGGTATGGGACAACGAGCAGTACTTC
CASSLVWDNEQYF
>TRBJ1-2|.|.|TRBV6-5
TGTGCCAGCAGTTTAGATCCTAACTATGGCTACACCTTC
CASSLDPNYGYTF
>TRBJ1-6|few|.|TRBV10-1
TGCGCCAGCCGGGACGGATCCTATAATTCACCCCTCCACTTT
CASRDGSYNSPLHF
>TRBJ1-2|.|.|TRBV29-1
TGCAGCGTATCCAACAGGATCCTCGGGGGTGGCTACACCTTC
CSVSNRILGGGYTF
>TRBJ1-2|.|.|TRBV2
TGTGCCATTACGCCCCCTCGGAAGAGCTATGGCTACACCTTC
CAITPPRKSYGYTF
>TRBJ1-3|.|.|TRBV3-1/TRBV3-2
TGTGCCAGCAGCCAAGCGCACTCTGGAAACACCATATATTTT
CASSQAHSGNTIYF
>TRBJ1-5|.|.|TRBV1
TGCACCAGCAGCCACAGGGGGGGGAATCAGCCCCAGCATTTT
CTSSHRGGNQPQHF
>TRBJ1-2|.|.|TRBV5-8
TGTGCCAGCAGCTTGGATGTGGAGCAGGTGGAAGGCTACACCTTC
CASSLDVEQVEGYTF
>TRBJ2-7|few|.|TRBV6-2/TRBV6-3
TGTGCCAGCAGTTACCGGGCCGGAGGGAGCTACGAGCAGTACTTC
CASSYRAGGSYEQYF
>TRBJ1-2|.|.|TRBV7-9
TGTGCCAGCAGCTTTCTCGGTACGGTGCGTCCCGGCTACACCTTC
CASSFLGTVRPGYTF
>TRBJ2-7|.|.|TRBV10-3
TGTGCCATCAGTCGGACCGAAGACTCCTACGAGCAGTACTTC
CAISRTEDSYEQYF
>TRBJ2-5|.|TRBD2|TRBV5-1
TGCGCCAGCAGCTCCTCCGGACTAGCGGGAGGCGCCAGGGCCCAGTACTTC
CASSSSGLAGGARAQYF
>TRBJ1-4|.|TRBD1|TRBV27
TGTGCCAGCAGTTGGGGACAGGGCGCAACTAATGAAAAACTGTTTTTT
CASSWGQGATNEKLFF
>TRBJ2-7|.|.|TRBV7-2
TGTGCCAGCAGCTTAGGGATAGGGGTAGGCTCCTACGAGCAGTACTTC
CASSLGIGVGSYEQYF